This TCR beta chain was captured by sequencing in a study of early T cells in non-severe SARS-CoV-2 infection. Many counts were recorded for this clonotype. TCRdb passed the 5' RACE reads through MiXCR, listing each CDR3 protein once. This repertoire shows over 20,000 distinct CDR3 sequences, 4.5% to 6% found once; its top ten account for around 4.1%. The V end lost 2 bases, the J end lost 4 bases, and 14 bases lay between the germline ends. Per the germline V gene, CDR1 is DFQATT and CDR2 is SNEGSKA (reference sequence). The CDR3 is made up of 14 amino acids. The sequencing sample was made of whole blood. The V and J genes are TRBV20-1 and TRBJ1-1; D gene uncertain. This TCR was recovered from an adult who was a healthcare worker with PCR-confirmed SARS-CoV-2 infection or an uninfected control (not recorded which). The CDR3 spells CSARKSSAGTEAFF. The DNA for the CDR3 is TGCAGTGCTAGAAAGAGTAGCGCGGGCACTGAAGCTTTCTTT.